The rows below give T cell receptor beta chains drawn from one sample of a study of technical replicates of blood from several donors. TCRdb's table, derived via immunoSEQ multiplex PCR, lists solely in-frame clones and lacks some. Among approximately 82,000 clones listed, around 96% were seen once. Sequences were obtained from T cells isolated from PBMCs. These receptors came from a human donor in good health. CDR3s include the opening cysteine and the closing phenylalanine or tryptophan. Not every row has a clone size; where given, it reads once, few, many or a size class.

TRBV2	.	TRBJ2-6	CASAGLARSGANVLTF
TRBV2	.	TRBJ2-5	CASLGLETQYF
TRBV9	.	TRBJ2-5	CASSVGWAETQYF
TRBV27	.	TRBJ2-3	CASRRAGPTDTQYF
TRBV11-3	.	TRBJ1-3	CASSLTGISGNTIYF
TRBV11-3	.	TRBJ2-1	CASSLRGQVGNEQFF
TRBV6-4	.	TRBJ2-7	CASSDSGLAGDIHEQYF
TRBV9	.	TRBJ2-1	CASSVGGGQGGNEQFF
TRBV6-5	.	TRBJ2-7	CASSYSQVYSYEQYF
TRBV6-6	.	TRBJ2-7	CASRREEYEQYF
TRBV2	.	TRBJ2-1	CASSEGAGSTYNEQFF
TRBV7-9	.	TRBJ1-2	CASSLTGGAVDYGYTF
TRBV6-4	.	TRBJ2-7	CASSDSASGSYEQYF
TRBV6-5	.	TRBJ2-7	CASRGGNMYEQYF
TRBV5-4	once	TRBJ2-1	CASSLGGTLNEQFF
TRBV5-1	.	TRBJ1-2	CASSLGPGYGYTF
TRBV6-6	.	TRBJ2-2	CASSYLGQGTGELFF
TRBV5-1	.	TRBJ2-1	CASSLSGTSSDEQFF
TRBV28	.	TRBJ1-1	CASSGRGQGSTEAFF
TRBV6-5	.	TRBJ1-5	CASTGGSGQPQHF
TRBV6-6	.	TRBJ2-3	CASSLTRTDTQYF
TRBV6-6	.	TRBJ2-5	CASSRGAGKGQETQYF
TRBV7-7	.	TRBJ2-7	CASSPGTGKSQYF
TRBV28	.	TRBJ2-3	CASSSHTDTQYF
TRBV9	.	TRBJ1-1	CASSPGGISENTEAFF
TRBV4-3	.	TRBJ1-1	CASSQDRGTEAFF
TRBV7-2	.	TRBJ1-2	CASSPPREGVSGYTF
TRBV4-1	.	TRBJ1-2	CASSQEGGRGGYTF
TRBV9	.	TRBJ2-3	CASSVSGSDTDTQYF
TRBV7-9	.	TRBJ1-1	CASSLGAGIVGLGAFF
TRBV28	.	TRBJ2-3	CASSFENRETPSTDTQYF
TRBV7-8	.	TRBJ1-4	CASSLGPDTKLFF
TRBV19	.	TRBJ2-1	CASSWDQGGNEQFF
TRBV27	.	TRBJ2-7	CASSKPTTGVYEQYF
TRBV29-1	.	TRBJ1-1	CSVEQGPRNTEAFF
TRBV18	.	TRBJ1-3	CASSPGTGTGNTIYF
TRBV11-2	.	TRBJ2-6	CASSSIRDLSSGANVLTF
TRBV7-3	.	TRBJ2-1	CASSLSAGPPNEQFF